Included here is one T cell receptor beta chain sequence, with context. The antigen is unknown. Blood, whole and unfractionated, served as the source for total RNA extraction. This sample is part of a study of human T cells and chemical hapten exposure. Overall study: Variability of per-sample TCR yields stemmed mainly from small differences in pooled library volume. Study-wide findings and caveats: TCRs at high frequency, those above 1 in 1000, did not change with DPC sensitization.

Individual cDNA molecules (in the library) carried attached unique molecular identifiers. TCRdb processed the 5' RACE reads anew with MiXCR; each CDR3 protein has one entry. The sample has approximately 110,000 distinct CDR3 sequences; around 20% are singletons. The V end lost 2 bases, the J end lost 2 bases, and 7 bases lay between the germline ends. The CDR3 sequence is 15 residues long. Looked up from germline, CDR1 is MNHEY and CDR2 is SVGAGI. The chain uses TRBV6-5 and TRBJ2-6, with a weak D call TRBD2 (6 bases). The clonotype comes from a human donor in good health. CDR3 amino acids: CASSYGGTGANVLTF. CDR3 nucleotide sequence: TGTGCCAGCAGTTACGGGGGGACTGGGGCCAACGTCCTGACTTTC.